The sequence of this T cell receptor (beta chain) was determined in a study of control samples from healthy donors and cancer patients. TCRdb's copy holds only in-frame clones and misses some; the assay was immunoSEQ multiplex PCR. The sample comprises 140,000 or so clones, more than 90% of which are singletons, and approximately 3.2% rests with the top ten. Trimming took 3 bases from V and 5 from J, leaving 5 bases between them. CDR1 LNHDA and CDR2 SQIVND come from the germline V gene (reference sequence). There are 12 residues in the CDR3. The clonotype originates from a man younger than 40 in good health. The chain links TRBV19 to TRBJ2-1; no clear D gene. Input material: blood. The CDR3 sequence is CASSMLHNEQFF. The DNA for the CDR3 is TGTGCCAGTAGTATGCTGCACAATGAGCAGTTCTTC.